Listed below are T cell receptor beta chains from one sample, sequenced in a study of immune evolution from preneoplasia to lung adenocarcinoma. Using immunoSEQ multiplex PCR, the repertoire was profiled, and TCRdb retains in-frame clones only, with some absent. The sample yields some 6,000 clones, 60% to 75% seen once. Sequenced input: FFPE lung adenocarcinoma in situ tissue. These TCRs come from a person aged 60-79 years with lung adenocarcinoma. Both conserved end residues are part of each CDR3. Fields, in order: V gene, clone size, J gene, D gene, CDR3 DNA, CDR3 protein. D genes are given only for firm matches. Only some rows state a clone size, as once, few, many or a class for expanded clones.

TRBV19	few	TRBJ2-3	NA	TGTGCCAGTAGTATTAGGGCAGGGTCTAAAGATACGCAGTATTTT	CASSIRAGSKDTQYF
TRBV4-3	NA	TRBJ2-7	NA	TGCGCCAGCAGCCAAGATTCCCGGGACGAGCAGTACTTC	CASSQDSRDEQYF
TRBV7-3	once	TRBJ2-7	NA	TGTGCCAGCAGCTTACAGGGGGGCTACGAGCAGTACTTC	CASSLQGGYEQYF
TRBV27	NA	TRBJ1-2	TRBD1	TGTGCCAGCAGTTTTACAGGGGACTCCTATAACTATGGCTACACCTTC	CASSFTGDSYNYGYTF
TRBV15	NA	TRBJ1-5	NA	TGTGCCACCGGACCAGGGCAGCGGAATCAGCCCCAGCATTTT	CATGPGQRNQPQHF
TRBV2	NA	TRBJ2-7	NA	TGTGCCAGCAGGTCACCGAGTTTACGGAGCGAGCAGTACTTC	CASRSPSLRSEQYF
TRBV11-1	NA	TRBJ2-7	NA	TGTGCCAGCAGCCAGGGGCAGGGCGAGCAGTACTTC	CASSQGQGEQYF
TRBV28	once	TRBJ1-2	TRBD1	TGTGCCAGCATCCTAGGGGGACAGGGCGGCGGCTACACCTTC	CASILGGQGGGYTF
TRBV18	NA	TRBJ1-2	NA	TGTGCCAGCTCATTTCGGACTTTACCCTTAGCTAACTATGGCTACACCTTC	CASSFRTLPLANYGYTF
TRBV5-1	NA	TRBJ2-3	TRBD2	TGCGCCAGCAGCCCTGGGACTAGCGGGGACCGCACAGATACGCAGTATTTT	CASSPGTSGDRTDTQYF
TRBV28	NA	TRBJ2-7	NA	TGTGCCAGCAGCCTAGGCAGCGTGGCCATAACCTACGAGCAGTACTTC	CASSLGSVAITYEQYF
TRBV7-6	NA	TRBJ2-1	NA	TGTGCCAGCAGCTCGGCAGACAATGAGCAGTTCTTC	CASSSADNEQFF
TRBV9	NA	TRBJ1-1	TRBD1	TGTGCCAGCAGCGTACGGGCCTCACCGGGACAGGGGGGGGTCGGCACTGAAGCTTTCTTT	CASSVRASPGQGGVGTEAFF
TRBV19	NA	TRBJ2-3	NA	TGTGCCAGTAGTGAGTCTTGGAAGGGTACGCAGTATTTT	CASSESWKGTQYF
TRBV6-6	NA	TRBJ2-7	TRBD1	TGTGCCAGCAGTTACTCAGGGACAGGCCCTCTTCACGAGCAGTACTTC	CASSYSGTGPLHEQYF
TRBV28	NA	TRBJ1-5	NA	TGTGCCAGCAGTAGGGCGGGGGCTCTGCCCCAGCATTTT	CASSRAGALPQHF
TRBV6-6	NA	TRBJ2-1	NA	TGTGCCAGCAGTTACCCAATGGGCAATGAGCAGTTCTTC	CASSYPMGNEQFF
TRBV6-5	NA	TRBJ1-1	NA	TGTGCCAGCAGAACTGACATGTGGGCCACTGAAGCTTTCTTT	CASRTDMWATEAFF
TRBV18	NA	TRBJ1-2	TRBD1	TGTGCCAGCTCATCGGGACAGGGCCCTCTATTTGGCTACACCTTC	CASSSGQGPLFGYTF
TRBV18	NA	TRBJ1-2	NA	TGTGCCAGCTCACCGCGGGGGGGAGGCTACACCTTC	CASSPRGGGYTF
TRBV4-3	NA	TRBJ2-1	TRBD2	TGCGCCAGCAGCCAAGATCCCCCCTCACTAGCGGGGGCGTACAATGAGCAGTTCTTC	CASSQDPPSLAGAYNEQFF
TRBV9	few	TRBJ2-3	TRBD2	TGTGCCGCGGCGGATTCAAGCGGGGGGGCTACAGATACGCAGTATTTT	CAAADSSGGATDTQYF
TRBV2	once	TRBJ1-5	TRBD1	TGTGCCAGCAGATTAACAGGGGATGGCAATCAGCCCCAGCATTTT	CASRLTGDGNQPQHF
TRBV27	NA	TRBJ2-5	TRBD2	TGTGCCAGCAGTTCTCGGGGGGGCCAAGAGACCCAGTACTTC	CASSSRGGQETQYF
TRBV2	NA	TRBJ1-6	NA	TGTGCCAGCAGTGGGGGGGCGGGAACTTCACCCCTCCACTTT	CASSGGAGTSPLHF
TRBV21-1	NA	TRBJ2-1	NA	TGTGCCAGCAGCAAGGGGGGACTAGCGGGGCATCATGAGCAGTTCTTC	CASSKGGLAGHHEQFF
TRBV6-1	NA	TRBJ2-3	NA	TGTGCCAGCAGCCGACAGACCACAGATACGCAGTATTTT	CASSRQTTDTQYF
TRBV7-9	NA	TRBJ1-5	TRBD1	TGTGCCAGCAGCCTGACAGGGGGCGCGGGCAATCAGCCCCAGCATTTT	CASSLTGGAGNQPQHF
TRBV7-2	NA	TRBJ2-7	TRBD1	TGTGCCAGCAGCTTACTGGGGACAGCTTCCTACGAGCAGTACTTC	CASSLLGTASYEQYF
TRBV4-1	NA	TRBJ2-5	NA	TGCGCCAGCAGCCAACAAGAGACCCAGTACTTC	CASSQQETQYF
TRBV18	NA	TRBJ1-6	NA	TGTGCCAGCTCACCGGGGGCTGGCGGGAATTCACCCCTCCACTTT	CASSPGAGGNSPLHF
TRBV10-3	NA	TRBJ1-6	TRBD1	TGTGCCATCAGTGCAGGACAGGGTGCCTATAATTCACCCCTCCACTTT	CAISAGQGAYNSPLHF
TRBV6-5	NA	TRBJ2-3	TRBD1	TGTGCCAGCAGTCCGGGACAGGGGGCAGATACGCAGTATTTT	CASSPGQGADTQYF
TRBV29-1	NA	TRBJ2-1	TRBD1	TGCAGCGTTGACCTGTCGGGACAGGGGGCTTACAATGAGCAGTTCTTC	CSVDLSGQGAYNEQFF
TRBV5-4	NA	TRBJ2-7	NA	TGTGCCAGCAGCCCGGACATGAGGGGAACCGACGAGCAGTACTTC	CASSPDMRGTDEQYF
TRBV18	few	TRBJ2-7	TRBD1	TGTGCCAGCTCACCACGACAGGGCACCTACGAGCAGTACTTC	CASSPRQGTYEQYF
TRBV28	NA	TRBJ1-1	NA	TGTGCCAGCCTCTCGGGTGCCGAAGCTTTCTTT	CASLSGAEAFF